This T cell receptor beta chain was documented in a study of blood T cells in healthy people across ages. Study-wide points: Researchers said unsorted PBMCs prevented a conclusive naive versus antigen-experienced comparison. With age, beta diversity per million T cells declined roughly linearly, significantly by 40 to 50.

The draw of peripheral blood yielded about 9.4 milliliters from each donor. The second PCR ran about 6 to 12 cycles with a sample-barcoded 5' primer and J-beta primers. Tagging of each cDNA molecule was performed by a template-switch adaptor with 12 random nucleotides. Using its own MiXCR run on the 5' RACE reads, TCRdb lists one record per CDR3 protein. The sample shows roughly 700,000 distinct CDR3 sequences, roughly 30% of them seen only once. This clonotype was counted ten times or more. Its antigen is currently unknown. Sample: blood. The sequence derives from a woman at least 80 years old in good health.

The CDR3 reads CASSYSTVPSGYTF. The CDR3 coding sequence is TGTGCCAGCAGCTACTCAACGGTCCCTTCTGGCTACACCTTC. The rearrangement uses TRBV12-3 or TRBV12-4 and TRBJ1-2; D is undetermined. This CDR3 has 14 amino acids. Trimming left V 6 bases short and J 7 bases short, with 18 bases between.